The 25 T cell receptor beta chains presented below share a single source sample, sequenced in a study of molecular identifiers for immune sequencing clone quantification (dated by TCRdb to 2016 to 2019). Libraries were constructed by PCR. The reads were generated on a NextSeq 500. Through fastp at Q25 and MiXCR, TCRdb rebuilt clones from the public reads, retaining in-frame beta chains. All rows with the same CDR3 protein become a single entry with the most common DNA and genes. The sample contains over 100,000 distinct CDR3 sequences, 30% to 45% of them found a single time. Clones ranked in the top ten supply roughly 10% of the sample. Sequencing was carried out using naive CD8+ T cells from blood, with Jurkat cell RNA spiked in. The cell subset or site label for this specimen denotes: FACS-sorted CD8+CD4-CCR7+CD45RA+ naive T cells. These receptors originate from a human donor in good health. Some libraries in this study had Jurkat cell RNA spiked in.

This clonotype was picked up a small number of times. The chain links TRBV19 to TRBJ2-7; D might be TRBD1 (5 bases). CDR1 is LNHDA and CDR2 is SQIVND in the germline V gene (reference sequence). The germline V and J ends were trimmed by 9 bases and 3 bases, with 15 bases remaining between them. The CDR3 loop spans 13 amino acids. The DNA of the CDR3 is TGTGCCAGCTCCCTTCCAGGGCACTACGAGCAGTACTTC. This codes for CASSLPGHYEQYF. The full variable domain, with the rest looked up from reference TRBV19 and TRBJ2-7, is DGGITQSPKYLFRKEGQNVTLSCEQNLNHDAMYWYRQDPGQGLRLIYYSQIVNDFQKGDIAEGYSVSREKKESFPLTVTSAQKNPTAFYLCASSLPGHYEQYFGPGTRLTVT.

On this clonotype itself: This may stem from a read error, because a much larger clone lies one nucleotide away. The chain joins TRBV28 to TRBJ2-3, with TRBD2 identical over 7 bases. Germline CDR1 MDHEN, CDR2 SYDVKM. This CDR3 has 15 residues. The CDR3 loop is CASSKRRETTDTLYF. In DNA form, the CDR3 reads TGTGCCAGCTCGAAGCGGCGGGAGACCACAGATACGCTGTATTTT.

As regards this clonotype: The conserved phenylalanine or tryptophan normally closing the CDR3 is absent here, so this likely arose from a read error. For the CDR3, the DNA is TGTGCCAGCATCCGGAACACCGGGGAGCTGTTTATT. Translating it yields CASIRNTGELFI. The chain carries TRBV6-6 and TRBJ2-2, with D hard to call. V lost 7 bases and J lost 1, with 4 bases in between. CDR1 is MNHNY and CDR2 is SVGAGI in the germline V gene (reference sequence). The CDR3 contains 12 residues.

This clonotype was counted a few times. The CDR3 nucleotides are TGTGCCAGCAGTTTGTTTACTAGCGGACCCACAGATACGCAGTATTTT. It codes for CASSLFTSGPTDTQYF. V and J are TRBV28 and TRBJ2-3, with 8 bases fitting TRBD2. The germline V gene has CDR1 MDHEN and CDR2 SYDVKM. With 3 bases clipped from V and 2 bases from J, the junction kept 7 bases outside the gene matches. This CDR3 is 16 amino acids long.

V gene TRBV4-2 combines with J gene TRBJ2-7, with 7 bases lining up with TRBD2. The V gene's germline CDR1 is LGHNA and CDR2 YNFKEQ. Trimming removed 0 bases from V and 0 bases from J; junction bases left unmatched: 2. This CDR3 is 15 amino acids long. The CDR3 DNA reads TGTGCCAGCAGCCAAGAAGGCGGGAGCTCCTACGAGCAGTACTTC. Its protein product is CASSQEGGSSYEQYF.

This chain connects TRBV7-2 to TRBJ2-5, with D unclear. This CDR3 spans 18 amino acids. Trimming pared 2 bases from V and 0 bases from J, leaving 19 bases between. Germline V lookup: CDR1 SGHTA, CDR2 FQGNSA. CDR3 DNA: TGTGCCAGCAGCTTAACTGACAAGCTCGTTAGGTACCAAGAGACCCAGTACTTC. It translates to CASSLTDKLVRYQETQYF.

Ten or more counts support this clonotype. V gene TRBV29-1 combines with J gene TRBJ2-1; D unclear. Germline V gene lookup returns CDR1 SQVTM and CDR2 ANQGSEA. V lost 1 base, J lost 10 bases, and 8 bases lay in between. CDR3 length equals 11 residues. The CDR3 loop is CSVEASWEQFF. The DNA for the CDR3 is TGCAGCGTTGAAGCTAGTTGGGAGCAGTTCTTC.

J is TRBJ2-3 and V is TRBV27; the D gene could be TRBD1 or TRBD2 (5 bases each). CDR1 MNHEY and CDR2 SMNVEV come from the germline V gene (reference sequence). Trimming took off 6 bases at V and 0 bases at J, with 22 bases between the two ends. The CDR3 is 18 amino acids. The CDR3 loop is CASSPGPFLRPSTDTQYF. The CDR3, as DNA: TGTGCCAGCAGCCCGGGACCCTTTTTGAGGCCTAGCACAGATACGCAGTATTTT.

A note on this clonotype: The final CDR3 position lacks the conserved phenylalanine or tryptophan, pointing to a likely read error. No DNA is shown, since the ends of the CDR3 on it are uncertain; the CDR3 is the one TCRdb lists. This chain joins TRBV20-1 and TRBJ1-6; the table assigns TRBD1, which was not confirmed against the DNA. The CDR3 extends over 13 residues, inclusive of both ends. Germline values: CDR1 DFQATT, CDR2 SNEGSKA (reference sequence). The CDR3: CSAQGQGNSPHHI.

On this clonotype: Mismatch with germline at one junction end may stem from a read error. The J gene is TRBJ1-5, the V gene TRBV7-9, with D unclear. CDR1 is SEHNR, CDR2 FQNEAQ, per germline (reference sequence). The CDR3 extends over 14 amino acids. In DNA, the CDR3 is TGTGCCAGCAGCCCACCCCCGACGGTTCGGCCCCAGCAATTT. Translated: CASSPPPTVRPQQF.

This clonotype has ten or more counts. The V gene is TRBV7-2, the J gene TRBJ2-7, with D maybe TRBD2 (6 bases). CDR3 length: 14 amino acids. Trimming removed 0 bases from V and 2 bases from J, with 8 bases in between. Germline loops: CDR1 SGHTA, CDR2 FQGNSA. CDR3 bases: TGTGCCAGCAGCTTAGCCCCGGGAGCCTACGAGCAGTACTTC. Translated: CASSLAPGAYEQYF.

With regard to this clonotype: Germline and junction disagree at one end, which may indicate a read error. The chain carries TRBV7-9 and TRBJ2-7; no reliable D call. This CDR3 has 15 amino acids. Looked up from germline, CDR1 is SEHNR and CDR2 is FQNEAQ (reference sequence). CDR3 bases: TGTGCCAGCAGCTTAAAGCCAGAAAGGCCCTACGAGCAGTGCTTC. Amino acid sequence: CASSLKPERPYEQCF.

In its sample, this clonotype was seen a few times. In DNA, the CDR3 is TGTGCCAGCAGTTTCGTAGCGGACCCAGAGACCCAGTACTTC. Translated: CASSFVADPETQYF. The rearrangement uses TRBV12-3 or TRBV12-4 and TRBJ2-5; a possible D gene is TRBD2 (6 bases). V dropped 3 bases and J dropped 4 bases, with 12 bases sitting between them. The CDR3 runs to 14 residues.

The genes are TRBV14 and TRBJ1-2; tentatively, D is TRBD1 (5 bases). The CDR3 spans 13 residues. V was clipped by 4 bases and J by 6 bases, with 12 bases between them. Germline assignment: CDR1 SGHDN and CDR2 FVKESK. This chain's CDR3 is CASSLGGVDGYTF. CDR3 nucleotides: TGTGCCAGCAGCCTCGGGGGTGTTGATGGCTACACCTTC.

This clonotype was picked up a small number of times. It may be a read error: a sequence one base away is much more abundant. The CDR3 DNA sequence: TGTGCCAGCAGTTACTACAGCTCTGGGGCCAACGTCCTGACTTTC. Translated, it gives CASSYYSSGANVLTF. The chain uses TRBV6-2 or TRBV6-3 and TRBJ2-6; D gene uncertain. With 1 base removed from V and 0 bases from J, the gap between germline ends came to 4 bases. CDR1 is MNHEY and CDR2 is SVGEGT in the germline V gene. The length of the CDR3 is 15 residues.

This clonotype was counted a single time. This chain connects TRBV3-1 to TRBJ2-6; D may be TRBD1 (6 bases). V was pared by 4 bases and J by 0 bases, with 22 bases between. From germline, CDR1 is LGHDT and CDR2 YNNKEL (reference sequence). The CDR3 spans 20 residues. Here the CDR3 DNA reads TGTGCCAGCAGCCGAGTCTCTGCTGGGACATTCATCTCTGGGGCCAACGTCCTGACTTTC. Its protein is CASSRVSAGTFISGANVLTF.

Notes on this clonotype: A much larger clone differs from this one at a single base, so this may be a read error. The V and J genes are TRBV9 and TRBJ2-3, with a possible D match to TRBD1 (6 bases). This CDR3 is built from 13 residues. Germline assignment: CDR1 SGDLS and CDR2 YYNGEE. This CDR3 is CAGSVTGTDTQYF. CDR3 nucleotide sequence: TGTGCCGGCAGCGTCACAGGGACGGATACGCAGTATTTT.

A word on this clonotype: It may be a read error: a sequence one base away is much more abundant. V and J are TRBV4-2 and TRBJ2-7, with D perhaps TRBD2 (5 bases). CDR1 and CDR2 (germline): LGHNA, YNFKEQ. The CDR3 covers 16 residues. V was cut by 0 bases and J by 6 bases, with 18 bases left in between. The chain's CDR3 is CASSQDLGLITSEQYF. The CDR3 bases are TGTGCCAGCAGCCAAGATCTCGGACTCATAACGTCCGAGCAGTACTTC.

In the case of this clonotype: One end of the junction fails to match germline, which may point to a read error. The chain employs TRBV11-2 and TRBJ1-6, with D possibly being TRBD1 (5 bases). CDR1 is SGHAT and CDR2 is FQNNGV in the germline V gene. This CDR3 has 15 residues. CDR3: CAGSLGTPTNSPLHF. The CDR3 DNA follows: TGTGCCGGCAGCTTAGGGACCCCAACCAACTCACCCCTCCACTTT.

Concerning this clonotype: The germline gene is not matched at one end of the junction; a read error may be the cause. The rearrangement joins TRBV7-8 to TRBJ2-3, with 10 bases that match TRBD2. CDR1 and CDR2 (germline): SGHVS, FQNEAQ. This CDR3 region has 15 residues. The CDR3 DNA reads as TGTGCCAGCAGCTACCTAGCGGGAGTTAAAGATACGCTGTATTTT. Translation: CASSYLAGVKDTLYF. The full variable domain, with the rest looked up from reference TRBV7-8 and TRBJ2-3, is GAGVSQSPRYKVAKRGQDVALRCDPISGHVSLFWYQQALGQGPEFLTYFQNEAQLDKSGLPSDRFFAERPEGSVSTLKIQRTQQEDSAVYLCASSYLAGVKDTLYFGPGTRLTVL.

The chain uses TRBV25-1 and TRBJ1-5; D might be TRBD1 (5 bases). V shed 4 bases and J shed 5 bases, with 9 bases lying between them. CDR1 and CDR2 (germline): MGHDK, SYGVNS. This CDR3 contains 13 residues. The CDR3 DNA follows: TGTGCCAGCAGTGCGGGGGGATATCAGCCCCAGCATTTT. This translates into CASSAGGYQPQHF.

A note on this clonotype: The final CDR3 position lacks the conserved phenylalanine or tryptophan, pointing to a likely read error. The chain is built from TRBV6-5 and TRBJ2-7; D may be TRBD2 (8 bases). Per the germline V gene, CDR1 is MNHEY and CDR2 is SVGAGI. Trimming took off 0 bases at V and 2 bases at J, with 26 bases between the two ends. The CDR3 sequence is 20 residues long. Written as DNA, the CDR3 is TGTGCCAGCAGTTACTCGGGGTCGGTCAGGGGGAGCGGGAGCACCTACGAGCAGTACCTC. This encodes CASSYSGSVRGSGSTYEQYL.

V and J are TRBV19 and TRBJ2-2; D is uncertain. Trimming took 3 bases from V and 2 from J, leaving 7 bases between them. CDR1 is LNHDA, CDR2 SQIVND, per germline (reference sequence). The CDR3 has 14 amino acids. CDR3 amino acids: CASSILANTGELFF. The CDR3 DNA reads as TGTGCCAGTAGTATTTTGGCTAACACCGGGGAGCTGTTTTTT. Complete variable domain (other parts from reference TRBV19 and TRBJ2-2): DGGITQSPKYLFRKEGQNVTLSCEQNLNHDAMYWYRQDPGQGLRLIYYSQIVNDFQKGDIAEGYSVSREKKESFPLTVTSAQKNPTAFYLCASSILANTGELFFGEGSRLTVL.

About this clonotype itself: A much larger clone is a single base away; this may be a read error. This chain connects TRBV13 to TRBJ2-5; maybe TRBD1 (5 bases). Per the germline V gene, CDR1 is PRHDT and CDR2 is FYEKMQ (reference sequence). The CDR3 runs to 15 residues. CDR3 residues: CAGSSGAGFQETQYF. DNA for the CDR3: TGTGCCGGCAGCTCCGGAGCAGGGTTTCAAGAGACCCAGTACTTC.

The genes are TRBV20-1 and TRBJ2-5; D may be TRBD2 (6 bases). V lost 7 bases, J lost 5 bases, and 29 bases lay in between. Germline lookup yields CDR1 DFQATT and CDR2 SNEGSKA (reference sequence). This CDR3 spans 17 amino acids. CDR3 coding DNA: TGCAGTGTCGGACTCAAACAAAGGGAGGTCCAGGAGGAGACCCAGTACTTC. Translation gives CSVGLKQREVQEETQYF.